A single sample gave rise to the 13 T cell receptor beta chains below, sequenced in a study of CD8 T cells in Susac syndrome. RNA totalling roughly 0.45 to 1 ug underwent reverse transcription with random hexamers. TCRdb itself ran the immunoSEQ multiplex PCR reads through MiXCR, one entry per CDR3 protein. The repertoire holds more than 100,000 distinct CDR3 sequences, with under 96% as singletons. The specimen was CD4+ T cells from PBMCs. Receptors originate from a human donor with Susac syndrome.

The J gene is TRBJ2-7, the V gene TRBV20-1; 8 nucleotides agree with TRBD2. The CDR3 loop spans 14 amino acids. The germline V gene has CDR1 DFQATT and CDR2 SNEGSKA (reference sequence). Trimming removed 0 bases from V and 3 bases from J; junction bases left unmatched: 4. DNA for the CDR3: TGCAGTGCTAGAGATCCACTAGCGGACTACGAGCAGTACTTC. Its translation is CSARDPLADYEQYF.

CDR3 in DNA: TGCGCCAGCAGCCAAGAGAGGGGACCCTACGAGCAGTACTTC. This translates into CASSQERGPYEQYF. The chain joins TRBV4-3 to TRBJ2-7; D is tentatively TRBD1 or TRBD2 (5 bases each). CDR3 size: 14 residues. V was pared by 0 bases and J by 2 bases, with 8 bases between. The germline V gene encodes CDR1 LGHNA and CDR2 YSLEER.

The chain uses TRBV20-1 and TRBJ2-3; D perhaps matches TRBD2 (5 bases). Per germline, CDR1 DFQATT and CDR2 SNEGSKA (reference sequence). This CDR3 comprises 15 residues. V was clipped by 0 bases and J by 7 bases, with 17 bases between them. The CDR3 sequence is CSARDALVVLNTQYF. The CDR3 DNA sequence: TGCAGTGCTAGAGATGCACTAGTAGTTTTAAATACGCAGTATTTT.

The rearrangement links TRBV18 to TRBJ2-1; D remains ambiguous. V lost 3 bases and J 3 bases, leaving 15 bases between the germline ends. This CDR3 has 16 amino acids. Germline CDR1 KGHSH, CDR2 LQKENI. The CDR3 reads CASSPLPATSYNEQFF. Here the CDR3 DNA reads TGTGCCAGCTCACCCCTACCCGCGACAAGCTACAATGAGCAGTTCTTC.

The chain uses TRBV20-1 and TRBJ1-2, with 10 bases identical to TRBD1. The J segment lost 8 bases and the V segment lost 1 base, leaving 7 bases of the junction unmatched. Germline CDR1 reads DFQATT; CDR2 reads SNEGSKA (reference sequence). The CDR3 has 14 amino acids. CDR3 coding DNA: TGCAGTGCTAGAGTCACCGGGACAGGGGAGGGCTACACCTTC. It codes for CSARVTGTGEGYTF.

This clonotype was seen a single time. CDR3 DNA: TGCGCCAGCAGAGAGGACAGCCCCTACGAGCAGTACTTC. Translated: CASREDSPYEQYF. This chain uses TRBV5-1 with TRBJ2-7, with D possibly being TRBD1 (6 bases). Germline V gene lookup returns CDR1 SGHRS and CDR2 YFSETQ. V was trimmed by 5 bases and J by 2 bases, leaving 11 bases between them. CDR3 size: 13 residues.

This clonotype was counted once. The rearrangement links TRBV4-1 to TRBJ2-3; 9 bases line up with TRBD1. Germline values: CDR1 MGHRA, CDR2 YSYEKL. The CDR3 is 16 residues long. The V segment lost 0 bases and the J segment 3 bases; nucleotides outside the gene matches: 4. The CDR3 loop is CASSQDPGQGTDTQYF. The CDR3 DNA sequence: TGCGCCAGCAGCCAAGATCCCGGACAGGGGACAGATACGCAGTATTTT.

The V and J genes are TRBV20-1 and TRBJ1-2; TRBD1 is a possible D gene (6 bases). The CDR3 is 13 residues long. V was pared by 5 bases and J by 3 bases, with 13 bases between. Germline CDR1 reads DFQATT; CDR2 reads SNEGSKA (reference sequence). The CDR3 coding sequence is TGCAGTGCTTACCAGGGGAAAGACTATGGCTACACCTTC. This sequence encodes CSAYQGKDYGYTF.

The V call is TRBV30, the J call TRBJ2-5, with TRBD1 identical over 11 bases. The V gene's germline CDR1 is GTSNPN and CDR2 SVGIG (reference sequence). This CDR3 is 13 amino acids long. V lost 3 bases and J lost 7; bases outside the gene matches: 4. The DNA for the CDR3 is TGTGCCTGGAGGGGACAGGGGGTAGGGACCCAGTACTTC. It is translated as CAWRGQGVGTQYF.

V is TRBV4-2 and J is TRBJ2-3; tentatively, D is TRBD2 (6 bases). Germline V gene sequence: CDR1 LGHNA, CDR2 YNFKEQ. The ends were cut back, 0 bases at V and 3 bases at J, with 13 bases in the middle. This CDR3 region has 16 residues. This chain's CDR3 is CASSQDFGRGTDTQYF. The CDR3 region has the DNA TGTGCCAGCAGCCAAGATTTTGGCCGGGGGACAGATACGCAGTATTTT.

The rearrangement uses TRBV27 and TRBJ2-7; 9 bases agree with TRBD2. The V gene end was trimmed by 4 bases and the J gene end by 3 bases; junction bases not matched to a gene: 7. The V gene's germline CDR1 is MNHEY and CDR2 SMNVEV (reference sequence). The CDR3 is 15 amino acids. The CDR3 sequence is CASSYRSGRGYEQYF. CDR3 nucleotide sequence: TGTGCCAGCAGTTATCGTAGCGGGAGAGGCTACGAGCAGTACTTC.

This clonotype was detected once. J is TRBJ2-7 and V is TRBV3-1, with a tentative D call TRBD2 (6 bases). The CDR3 covers 15 residues. Germline V gene data show CDR1 as LGHDT and CDR2 as YNNKEL (reference sequence). The V end was cut by 1 base, the J end by 1 base, with 11 bases between. The CDR3 nucleotides are TGTGCCAGCAGCCAAGTCGGGACTCCGTCCTACGAGCAGTACTTC. Its protein is CASSQVGTPSYEQYF.

The chain uses TRBV2 and TRBJ1-1; no clear D. The CDR3 is made up of 11 amino acids. Trimming pared 8 bases from V and 6 bases from J, leaving 10 bases between. Germline V gene sequence: CDR1 SNHLY, CDR2 FYNNEI. CDR3 DNA: TGTGCCAGCCTGAAATTCCCTGAAGCTTTCTTT. It codes for CASLKFPEAFF.